The sequence of this T cell receptor (beta chain) was determined in a study of T cell repertoires in cytomegalovirus infection. In the study overall: TCR beta signatures that were public indicated CMV infection and matching HLA type.

From the reads, TCRdb called clonotypes with MiXCR, one entry per CDR3 protein. This sample has a few hundred thousand distinct CDR3 sequences, with 8% to 9.5% found just once. This CDR3 region has 14 residues. Germline values: CDR1 MNHEY, CDR2 SMNVEV (reference sequence). Trimming removed 5 bases at V and 4 bases at J, with 14 bases between. Overall study results and limits: The cumulative frequency of public TCR beta families distinguished individuals who carried CMV together with the relevant HLA. HLA-C-restricted TCR beta clonotypes specific for CMV led the ex vivo response.

In the case of this clonotype: Antigen unknown.

Sequencing was carried out using PBMCs. V and J are TRBV27 and TRBJ1-2, with D maybe TRBD1 (5 bases). The source of this sequence is a human donor in good health (CMV status not recorded). Some clones in this sample may be carry-over from other donors' samples. The CDR3 here is CASSLQGGSYGYTF. The CDR3 DNA follows: TGTGCCAGCAGTCTGCAGGGCGGCAGCTATGGCTACACCTTC.